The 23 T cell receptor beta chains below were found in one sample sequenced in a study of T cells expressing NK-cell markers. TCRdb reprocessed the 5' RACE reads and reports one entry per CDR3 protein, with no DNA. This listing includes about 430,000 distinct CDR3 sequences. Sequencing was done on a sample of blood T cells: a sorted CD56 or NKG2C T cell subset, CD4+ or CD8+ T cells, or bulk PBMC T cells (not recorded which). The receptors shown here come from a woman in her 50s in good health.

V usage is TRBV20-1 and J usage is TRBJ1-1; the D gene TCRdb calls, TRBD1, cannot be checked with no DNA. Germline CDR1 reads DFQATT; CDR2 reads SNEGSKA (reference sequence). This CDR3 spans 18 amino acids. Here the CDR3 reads CSARDFWGQGFMNTEAFF.

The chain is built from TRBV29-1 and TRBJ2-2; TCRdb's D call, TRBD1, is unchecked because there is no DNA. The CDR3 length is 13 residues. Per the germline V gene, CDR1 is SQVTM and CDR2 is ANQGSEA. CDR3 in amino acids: CSGTEKPTGELFF.

The CDR3 sequence: CASSHRGGGQAMELFF. This chain links TRBV3-1 with TRBJ2-1; the TRBD1 assignment by TCRdb is unverifiable without DNA. Germline-derived CDR1 and CDR2 are LGHDT and YNNKEL (reference sequence). There are 16 residues in the CDR3.

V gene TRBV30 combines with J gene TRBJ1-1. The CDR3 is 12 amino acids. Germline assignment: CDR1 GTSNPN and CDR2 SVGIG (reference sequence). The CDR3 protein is CAWAHPYTEAFF.

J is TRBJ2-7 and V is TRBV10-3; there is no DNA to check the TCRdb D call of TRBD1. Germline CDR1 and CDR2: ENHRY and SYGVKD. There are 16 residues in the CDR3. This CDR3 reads CAITGGVGDEAYEQYF.

The CDR3: CASSPLSLGVNNEQFF. This chain uses TRBV5-5 with TRBJ2-1; without DNA, the TCRdb call of TRBD2 cannot be checked. CDR1 and CDR2 (germline): SGHKS, YYEKEE (reference sequence). The CDR3 consists of 16 residues.

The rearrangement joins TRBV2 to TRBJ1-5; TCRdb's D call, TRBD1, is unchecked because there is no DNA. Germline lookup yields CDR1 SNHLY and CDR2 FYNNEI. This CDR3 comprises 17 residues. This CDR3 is CAIGTDLLLNSNQPQHF.

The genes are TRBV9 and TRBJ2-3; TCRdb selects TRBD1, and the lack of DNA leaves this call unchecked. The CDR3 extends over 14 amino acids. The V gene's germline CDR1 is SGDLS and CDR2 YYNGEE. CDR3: CASSPRQDTDTQYF.

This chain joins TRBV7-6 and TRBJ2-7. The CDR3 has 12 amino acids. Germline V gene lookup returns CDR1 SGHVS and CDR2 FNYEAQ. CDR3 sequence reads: CASSLKGGEQYF.

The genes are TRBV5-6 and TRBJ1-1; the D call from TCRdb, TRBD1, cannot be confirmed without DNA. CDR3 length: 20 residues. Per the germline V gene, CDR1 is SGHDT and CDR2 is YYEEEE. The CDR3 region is CASSSLERSRVTGVNTEAFF.

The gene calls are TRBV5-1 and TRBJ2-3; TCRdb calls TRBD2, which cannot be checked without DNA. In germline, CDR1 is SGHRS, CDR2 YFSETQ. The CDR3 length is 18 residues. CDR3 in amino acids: CASSLASGKLAGVDTQYF.

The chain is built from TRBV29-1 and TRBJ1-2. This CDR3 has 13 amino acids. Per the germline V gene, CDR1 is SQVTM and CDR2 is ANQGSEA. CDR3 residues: CSVERQAGRGYTF.

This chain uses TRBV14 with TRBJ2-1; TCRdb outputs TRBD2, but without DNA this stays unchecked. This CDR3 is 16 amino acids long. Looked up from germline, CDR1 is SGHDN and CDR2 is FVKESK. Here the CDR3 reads CASSQGGGILYNEQFF. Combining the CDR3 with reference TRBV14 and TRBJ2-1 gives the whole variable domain EAGVTQFPSHSVIEKGQTVTLRCDPISGHDNLYWYRRVMGKEIKFLLHFVKESKQDESGMPNNRFLAERTGGTYSTLKVQPAELEDSGVYFCASSQGGGILYNEQFFGPGTRLTVL.

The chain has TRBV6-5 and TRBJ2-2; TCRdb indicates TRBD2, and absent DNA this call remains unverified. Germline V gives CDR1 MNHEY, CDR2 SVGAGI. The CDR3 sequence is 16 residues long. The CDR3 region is CASSYSSGDPTGELFF.

The CDR3 here is CASSLRRLAEKQFF. The chain carries TRBV5-5 and TRBJ2-1; the D gene TCRdb calls, TRBD2, cannot be checked with no DNA. CDR1 and CDR2 from the germline V gene are SGHKS and YYEKEE (reference sequence). CDR3 length equals 14 residues.

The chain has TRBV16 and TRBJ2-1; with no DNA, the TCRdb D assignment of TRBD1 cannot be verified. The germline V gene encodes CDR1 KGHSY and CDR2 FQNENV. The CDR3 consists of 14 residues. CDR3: CASSHLGSLDEQFF. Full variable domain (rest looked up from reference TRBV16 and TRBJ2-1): GEEVAQTPKHLVRGEGQKAKLYCAPIKGHSYVFWYQQVLKNEFKFLISFQNENVFDETGMPKERFSAKCLPNSPCSLEIQATKLEDSAVYFCASSHLGSLDEQFFGPGTRLTVL.

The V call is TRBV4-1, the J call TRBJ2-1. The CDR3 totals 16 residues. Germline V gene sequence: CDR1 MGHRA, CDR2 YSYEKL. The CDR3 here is CASSQVSATGYNEQFF.

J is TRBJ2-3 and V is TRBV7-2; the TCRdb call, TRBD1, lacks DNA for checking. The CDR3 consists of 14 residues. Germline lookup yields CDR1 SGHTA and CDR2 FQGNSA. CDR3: CASSVGIGTDTQYF.

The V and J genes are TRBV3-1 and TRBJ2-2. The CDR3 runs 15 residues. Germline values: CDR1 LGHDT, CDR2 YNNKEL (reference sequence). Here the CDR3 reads CASSQGITNTGELFF.

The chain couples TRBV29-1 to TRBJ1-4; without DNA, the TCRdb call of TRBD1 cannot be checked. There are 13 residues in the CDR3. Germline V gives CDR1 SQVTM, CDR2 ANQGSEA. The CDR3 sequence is CSVGGTGGEKLFF.

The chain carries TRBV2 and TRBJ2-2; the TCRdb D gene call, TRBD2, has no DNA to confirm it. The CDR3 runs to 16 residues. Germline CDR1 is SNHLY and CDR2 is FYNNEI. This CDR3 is CASRFGPPPNTGELFF.

The CDR3 sequence is CATRTQKNTGELFF. The chain has TRBV10-3 and TRBJ2-2; TCRdb gives TRBD2 as the D gene, but with no DNA this cannot be confirmed. CDR3 length: 14 amino acids. CDR1 and CDR2 from the germline V gene are ENHRY and SYGVKD.

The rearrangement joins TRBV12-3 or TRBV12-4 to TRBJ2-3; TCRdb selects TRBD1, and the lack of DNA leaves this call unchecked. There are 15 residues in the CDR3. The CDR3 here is CASATDRGRPDTQYF.